This TCR beta chain was found in a study of shared clonotypes between healthy human individuals. Original processing notes: ImmunoSEQ output lacked quality scores and full-length reads, limiting matched filtering. Clones were sequenced by immunoSEQ multiplex PCR, and TCRdb holds only the in-frame ones, with some missing. V, J and clone size are those of that table, while D and trimming were read from the DNA. The repertoire holds around 500,000 clones, with roughly 77% as singletons. Per the germline V gene, CDR1 is KGHSH and CDR2 is LQKENI. The CDR3 sequence is 14 residues long. The ends lost 1 base at V and 3 bases at J; junction bases unmatched: 2.

The sequenced sample was PBMCs. This TCR was recovered from a woman in her thirties or forties in good health. Some clones in this sample may be carry-over from other donors' samples. The chain combines TRBV18 with TRBJ1-2, with TRBD1 matching 7 bases. The CDR3 DNA reads as TGTGCCAGCTCACCACGACAGGGTCACTATGGCTACACCTTC. Translation gives CASSPRQGHYGYTF.